Following are 10 T cell receptor beta chains from one sample sequenced in a study of blood T cell repertoires in COVID-19 (dated by TCRdb to the early 2020s). Libraries were constructed by the immunoSEQ multiplex PCR assay. TCRdb mirrors the immuneACCESS table, restricted to in-frame sequences. Some clones are absent from its copies; in checked studies, under half trace to an unresolved V gene, and the reason for the others is unknown. The sample data list about 210,000 clones, and approximately 90% of these were observed just once. The ten largest account for about 5% of the sample. The sample comprised peripheral blood. These TCRs come from a woman aged 40 to 50 with acute or convalescent COVID-19.

The chain uses TRBV11-2 and TRBJ2-1; a weak D match, TRBD2 (7 bases). CDR3 size: 18 residues. V lost 2 bases and J 2 bases, leaving 19 bases between the germline ends. Germline loops: CDR1 SGHAT, CDR2 FQNNGV. The chain's CDR3 is CASSLLGGGTPTYNEQFF. The CDR3, as DNA: TGTGCCAGCAGCTTATTGGGAGGGGGGACGCCTACCTACAATGAGCAGTTCTTC.

The chain couples TRBV25-1 to TRBJ1-2; 10 bases match TRBD1. The CDR3 has 14 residues. The ends lost 6 bases at V and 4 bases at J; junction bases unmatched: 5. Per germline, CDR1 MGHDK and CDR2 SYGVNS. The CDR3 reads CASSSGTGVYGYTF. CDR3 bases: TGTGCCAGCAGCTCCGGGACAGGGGTCTATGGCTACACCTTC.

The V and J genes are TRBV10-3 and TRBJ1-1; TRBD1 agrees at 9 bases. The CDR3 has 14 residues. The germline V gene encodes CDR1 ENHRY and CDR2 SYGVKD. The trim removed 6 bases at V and 1 base at J, leaving 3 bases unmatched. The CDR3 sequence: CAIRDRGRNTEAFF. Written as DNA, the CDR3 is TGTGCCATCAGGGACAGGGGTCGGAACACTGAAGCTTTCTTT.

The chain links TRBV6-6 to TRBJ1-2; D unclear. The CDR3 is made up of 10 amino acids. The V gene's germline CDR1 is MNHNY and CDR2 SVGAGI (reference sequence). Trimming removed 4 bases from V and 10 bases from J, with 7 bases in between. In DNA form, the CDR3 reads TGTGCCAGCAGTTTGACATACTACACCTTC. Amino acid sequence: CASSLTYYTF.

There are a few counts of this clone. Other DNA sequences from this sample encode an identical CDR3 as well. This chain joins TRBV2 and TRBJ2-3; 12 bases fit TRBD2. This CDR3 is 15 amino acids long. Germline V CDR1 and CDR2: SNHLY, FYNNEI. Trimming cost V 5 bases and J 1 base; bases outside gene matches: 1. CDR3 loop: CASSRLAGGTDTQYF. CDR3 DNA sequence: TGTGCCAGCAGTCGACTAGCGGGGGGCACAGATACGCAGTATTTT.

This chain connects TRBV18 to TRBJ2-6; unclear D gene. CDR1 is KGHSH, CDR2 LQKENI, per germline. V was pared by 5 bases and J by 0 bases, with 8 bases between. The CDR3 loop spans 15 amino acids. CDR3 protein: CASSAVSSGANVLTF. Written as DNA, the CDR3 is TGTGCCAGCTCAGCGGTGAGCTCTGGGGCCAACGTCCTGACTTTC.

The CDR3 nucleotides read TGCGCCAGCAGCTTGCTCTCTACCCAAGAGACCCAGTACTTC. Its protein product is CASSLLSTQETQYF. The J gene is TRBJ2-5, the V gene TRBV5-1; D is ambiguous. The germline V gene has CDR1 SGHRS and CDR2 YFSETQ. Trimming shortened V by 1 base and J by 1 base, and 8 bases separated the two germline ends. The length of the CDR3 is 14 residues.

The genes are TRBV30 and TRBJ1-4; no reliable D call. Germline CDR1 is GTSNPN and CDR2 is SVGIG (reference sequence). The CDR3 covers 13 residues. The V end was cut by 3 bases, the J end by 7 bases, with 12 bases between. CDR3 sequence: CAWSGARGEKLFF. As DNA, the CDR3 is TGTGCCTGGAGCGGAGCTCGCGGTGAAAAACTGTTTTTT. Supplemented by reference TRBV30 and TRBJ1-4, the full variable domain reads SQTIHQWPATLVQPVGSPLSLECTVEGTSNPNLYWYRQAAGRGLQLLFYSVGIGQISSEVPQNLSASRPQDRQFILSSKKLLLSDSGFYLCAWSGARGEKLFFGSGTQLSVL.

The chain uses TRBV21-1 and TRBJ2-7; the DNA was not used to check the table's D call, TRBD1. TRBV21-1 is tagged as a pseudogene. The CDR3 consists of 16 residues. This chain's CDR3 is CASSLGEDRGCYEQYV. For the CDR3, the DNA is TGTGCCAGCAGTCTTGGAGAGGACAGGGGATGCTACGAGCAGTACGTC.

The chain has TRBV24-1 and TRBJ2-3; 7 nucleotides agree with TRBD1. The germline V gene encodes CDR1 KGHDR and CDR2 SFDVKD. This CDR3 region has 16 residues. V was pared by 3 bases and J by 4 bases, with 9 bases of the junction left unmatched. CDR3 residues: CATSDLDRVSPDTQYF. The CDR3 DNA is TGTGCCACCAGTGATCTCGACAGGGTCAGCCCAGATACGCAGTATTTT.